This TCR beta chain was captured in a study of monozygotic twins with inflammatory bowel disease. Study results and limitations: Concordance status among twins (concordant versus discordant) showed no link to repertoire similarity, possibly from limited power. Researchers report that IBD patients shared fewer clonotypes with others than healthy twins, especially amid disease activity.

In the case of this clonotype: The antigen is undetermined.

TCR libraries each used around 3.5 ug of total RNA. TCRdb re-called the 5' RACE reads and gives one entry per CDR3 protein, without DNA. The table for this sample gives approximately 400,000 distinct CDR3 sequences. Sequencing was done on a sample of blood. The receptor was derived from a human donor with ulcerative colitis or Crohn's disease, or a healthy co-twin of an affected twin (not recorded which).

The CDR3 protein is CASRKAGSTDTQYF. The chain uses TRBV6-2 or TRBV6-3 and TRBJ2-3; with no DNA, the TCRdb D assignment of TRBD2 cannot be verified. The CDR3 sequence is 14 residues long. From germline, CDR1 is MNHEY and CDR2 SVGEGT.